This T cell receptor (beta chain) was recovered during a study of blood T cell repertoires in COVID-19. Looking at the study overall: The United States, Italy and Spain provided the acute and convalescent COVID-19 samples. The cDNA or gDNA used as material had been derived from T cells, B-cell-depleted T cells, or PBMCs.

Authors' methods: Reference gene primer amplification gave nucleated cell count estimates. Assay used: immunoSEQ multiplex PCR; TCRdb lists only in-frame clones, some missing. That table supplies the V and J calls and clone size; D and trimming were determined from the DNA. The sample has about 140,000 clones, 80% to 85% seen once. V was clipped by 1 base and J by 7 bases, with 10 bases between them. The CDR3 loop spans 14 amino acids. Per germline, CDR1 MNHNS and CDR2 SASEGT. The V gene is TRBV6-1, the J gene TRBJ1-4; perhaps TRBD1 as D (5 bases). The sequence was obtained from a human donor in a cohort sampled during active COVID-19. The sequencing input was peripheral blood. DNA for the CDR3: TGTGCCAGCAGTGAAGGGACAAGGGGTGAAAAACTGTTTTTT. Residues: CASSEGTRGEKLFF.